Below, 15 T cell receptor beta chains from the same sample are listed, as sequenced in a study of blood T cell repertoires in COVID-19. Clones were sequenced by immunoSEQ multiplex PCR, and TCRdb holds only the in-frame ones, with some missing. Of more than 300,000 clones in the sample, 85% to 90% were seen once. The material sequenced was PBMCs or T cells enriched from blood (not recorded which). These receptors came from a woman under 30 who had recovered from COVID-19.

V gene TRBV9 combines with J gene TRBJ1-2, with D possibly being TRBD1 (6 bases). Trimming shortened V by 0 bases and J by 7 bases, and 10 bases separated the two germline ends. The CDR3 runs to 13 residues. Germline assignment: CDR1 SGDLS and CDR2 YYNGEE. In nucleotides, the CDR3 is TGTGCCAGCAGCGTAGCAGGGGTGGGTGGCTACACCTTC. This sequence encodes CASSVAGVGGYTF. The full variable domain, with the rest looked up from reference TRBV9 and TRBJ1-2, is DSGVTQTPKHLITATGQRVTLRCSPRSGDLSVYWYQQSLDQGLQFLIQYYNGEERAKGNILERFSAQQFPDLHSELNLSSLELGDSALYFCASSVAGVGGYTFGSGTRLTVV.

This clone was found a few times. This chain connects TRBV5-1 to TRBJ2-1; 8 bases line up with TRBD2. CDR1 is SGHRS, CDR2 YFSETQ, per germline. The CDR3 totals 11 residues. Trimming at V came to 5 bases and at J to 15 bases, leaving 7 bases not matched to a gene. The CDR3 region is CASRVPSGSFF. The CDR3 DNA reads TGCGCCAGCAGGGTACCTAGCGGGTCGTTCTTC.

The V and J genes are TRBV28 and TRBJ1-6; 7 nucleotides match TRBD1. CDR1 MDHEN and CDR2 SYDVKM come from the germline V gene. With V trimmed by 4 bases and J by 6 bases, 12 bases remained unmatched. The CDR3 covers 17 residues. The CDR3 region is CASSSPKGTARNSPLHF. The DNA of the CDR3 is TGTGCCAGCAGTTCCCCAAAAGGGACAGCTCGTAATTCACCCCTCCACTTT.

The table lists this clone with a count of one. The genes are TRBV5-1 and TRBJ2-1; 7 bases map to TRBD2. CDR3 size: 17 residues. Germline assignment: CDR1 SGHRS and CDR2 YFSETQ. V lost 3 bases, J lost 0 bases, and 9 bases stayed unmatched. CDR3 sequence (DNA): TGCGCCAGCAGCTCCTCCCTGGGGGGGAGCTCCTACAATGAGCAGTTCTTC. This gives the protein CASSSSLGGSSYNEQFF.

This clone has a single count. The gene calls are TRBV2 and TRBJ1-2; TRBD1 matches at 10 bases. The junction had 3 bases not matched to a gene; V was cut back by 1 base and J by 4 bases. Germline lookup yields CDR1 SNHLY and CDR2 FYNNEI. The CDR3 extends over 15 amino acids. The CDR3 region is CASSEGTGGGYGYTF. As DNA, the CDR3 is TGTGCCAGCAGTGAAGGGACAGGGGGGGGCTATGGCTACACCTTC.

This clone was observed a single time. This chain joins TRBV11-2 and TRBJ2-3, with 9 bases that match TRBD2. Germline values: CDR1 SGHAT, CDR2 FQNNGV. The CDR3 covers 15 residues. Trimming cost V 7 bases and J 3 bases; bases outside gene matches: 8. The CDR3 DNA reads as TGTGCCAGCACCCTCGGCGGGGGGGCGACAGATACGCAGTATTTT. It translates to CASTLGGGATDTQYF. Full variable domain (rest looked up from reference TRBV11-2 and TRBJ2-3): EAGVAQSPRYKIIEKRQSVAFWCNPISGHATLYWYQQILGQGPKLLIQFQNNGVVDDSQLPKDRFSAERLKGVDSTLKIQPAKLEDSAVYLCASTLGGGATDTQYFGPGTRLTVL.

Of note for this clone: Other DNA sequences from this sample encode an identical CDR3 as well. The chain has TRBV18 and TRBJ1-5; D unclear. The V gene's germline CDR1 is KGHSH and CDR2 LQKENI. V lost 3 bases and J 1 base, leaving 7 bases between the germline ends. This CDR3 spans 14 amino acids. The CDR3 region is CASSPAPSNQPQHF. CDR3 nucleotides: TGTGCCAGCTCACCGGCTCCAAGCAATCAGCCCCAGCATTTT.

The gene calls are TRBV2 and TRBJ1-1; no firm D call. V was trimmed by 4 bases and J by 1 base, leaving 7 bases between them. There are 13 residues in the CDR3. Germline V gene data show CDR1 as SNHLY and CDR2 as FYNNEI. The chain's CDR3 is CASSAERNTEAFF. The CDR3 nucleotides read TGTGCCAGCAGTGCGGAGAGGAACACTGAAGCTTTCTTT.

The rearrangement uses TRBV7-2 and TRBJ2-5; 10 nucleotides agree with TRBD1. V trimming: 4 bases; J trimming: 5 bases; junction bases outside the gene matches: 10. The CDR3 covers 16 residues. Germline CDR1 and CDR2: SGHTA and FQGNSA. The CDR3 sequence: CASSSRGQGSRETQYF. The CDR3 DNA sequence: TGTGCCAGCAGCTCCCGGGGACAGGGGTCACGGGAGACCCAGTACTTC.

V usage is TRBV4-3 and J usage is TRBJ1-2, with D perhaps matching TRBD1 (6 bases). The CDR3 has 17 residues. The V gene lost 3 bases and the J gene lost 4 bases, with 21 bases spanning the gap. Germline V gives CDR1 LGHNA, CDR2 YSLEER. CDR3 coding DNA: TGCGCCAGCAGCCACCCCTCATCAGGGGATACTAGCTATGGCTACACCTTC. Translating it yields CASSHPSSGDTSYGYTF.

The chain is built from TRBV29-1 and TRBJ1-1; D not resolved. The germline V gene has CDR1 SQVTM and CDR2 ANQGSEA. With 4 bases removed from V and 6 bases from J, the gap between germline ends came to 9 bases. The length of the CDR3 is 11 residues. The CDR3 is CSVGEAAEAFF. Written as DNA, the CDR3 is TGCAGCGTTGGGGAGGCCGCTGAAGCTTTCTTT.

This sequence joins TRBV10-3 and TRBJ2-7; weak D call: TRBD2 (7 bases). Germline values: CDR1 ENHRY, CDR2 SYGVKD. This CDR3 is built from 15 residues. Trimming left V 4 bases short and J 4 bases short, with 17 bases between. DNA of the CDR3: TGTGCCATCAGTGTCTTGAAAGGGGGGGGATACGAGCAGTACTTC. Protein: CAISVLKGGGYEQYF.

The chain has TRBV3-1 (or the pseudogene TRBV3-2) and TRBJ1-6; 8 bases fit TRBD1. J lost 9 bases, V lost 0 bases, and 4 bases had no gene match. The length of the CDR3 is 15 residues. The germline V gene has CDR1 LGHDT and CDR2 YNNKEL (reference sequence). The CDR3 reads CASSQEDRVSSPLHF. DNA for the CDR3: TGTGCCAGCAGCCAAGAGGACAGGGTTAGTTCACCCCTCCACTTT.

This rearrangement joins TRBV18 to TRBJ2-7, with 10 bases aligning to TRBD1. Germline V gene sequence: CDR1 KGHSH, CDR2 LQKENI. J lost 1 base, V lost 2 bases, and 2 bases had no gene match. This CDR3 comprises 15 residues. The CDR3 DNA follows: TGTGCCAGCTCACCAATGGACAGGGGGTCCTACGAGCAGTACTTC. This encodes CASSPMDRGSYEQYF.

V is TRBV5-6 and J is TRBJ1-1; perhaps TRBD1 as D (5 bases). Germline lookup yields CDR1 SGHDT and CDR2 YYEEEE. The V end was cut by 0 bases, the J end by 8 bases, with 17 bases between. The CDR3 loop spans 15 amino acids. The CDR3 DNA reads as TGTGCCAGCAGCTTGGGGGGCGCCGATCCTGCCGAAGCTTTCTTT. It translates to CASSLGGADPAEAFF. Drawing the rest from reference TRBV5-6 and TRBJ1-1, the complete variable domain is DAGVTQSPTHLIKTRGQQVTLRCSPKSGHDTVSWYQQALGQGPQFIFQYYEEEERQRGNFPDRFSGHQFPNYSSELNVNALLLGDSALYLCASSLGGADPAEAFFGQGTRLTVV.